The T cell receptor beta chain described here comes from a study of T cells in localized non-small cell lung cancer. In regard to this clone: Antigen unknown.

Libraries were prepared by immunoSEQ multiplex PCR; TCRdb keeps only in-frame clonotypes and omits some of them. The data hold approximately 11,000 clones, with about three quarters observed a single time. Study findings and constraints: An association was observed between higher blood T cell density and longer overall survival. Uninvolved adjacent lung, not tumor, had the highest T cell clonality. Researchers found a median around 57 of the top 100 tumor clones in adjacent lung.

Trimming left V 5 bases short and J 4 bases short, with 15 bases between. CDR1 and CDR2 (germline): SGHAT, FQNNGV. The CDR3 is made up of 15 amino acids. Source: peripheral blood, taken before any cancer treatment. The chain carries TRBV11-2 and TRBJ2-1; possible D gene TRBD1, 6 bases. This TCR was recovered from a male donor aged 60 or older with stage I lung adenocarcinoma. The CDR3 reads CASSPDRLTYNEQFF. As DNA, the CDR3 is TGTGCCAGCAGCCCGGACAGACTGACGTACAATGAGCAGTTCTTC.